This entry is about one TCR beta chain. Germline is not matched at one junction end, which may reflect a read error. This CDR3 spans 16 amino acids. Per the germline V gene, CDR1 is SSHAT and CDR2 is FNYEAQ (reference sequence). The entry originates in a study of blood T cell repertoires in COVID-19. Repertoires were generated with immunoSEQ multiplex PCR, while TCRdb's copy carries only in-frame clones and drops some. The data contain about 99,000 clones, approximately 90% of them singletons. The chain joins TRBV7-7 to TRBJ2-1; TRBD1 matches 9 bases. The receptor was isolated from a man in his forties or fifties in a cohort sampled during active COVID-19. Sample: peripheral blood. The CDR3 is CASSAGTGSSYNEQFF. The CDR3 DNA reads TGTGCTAGCAGCGCGGGGACAGGGAGTTCCTACAATGAGCAGTTCTTC.